The T cell receptor beta chain described here comes from a study of control samples from healthy donors and cancer patients (dated by TCRdb to about 2020). Points on this clone: Its antigen remains unidentified. Within one base of it there is no much larger clone, and no base qualities were kept.

For CDR1 and CDR2, the germline V gene lists KGHSH and LQKENI. V ends up 6 bases short and J 6 bases short, with an unmatched junction base count of 5. Including cysteine and phenylalanine, the CDR3 has 14 amino acids. The DNA shown is the 42-base CDR3, in frame from base 1. The library was prepared using the immunoSEQ multiplex PCR assay. TCRdb limited this immuneACCESS table to in-frame rearrangements with V and J called. A share of clones is missing; checked studies link under half to unresolved V genes, and the rest is unexplained. This sample is represented by approximately 150,000 clones; about 94% of them were singletons. Of the sample, 12% to 15% is held by the ten largest clones.

The source material was PBMCs. This sequence uses TRBV18 and TRBJ1-2; TRBD1 fits 12 bases in the junction. The clonotype was recovered from a man in his 60s with colorectal cancer. CDR3 reads: CASSPGTGGDGYTF. The DNA reads as follows: TGTGCCAGCTCGCCCGGGACAGGGGGCGATGGCTACACCTTC.